The clone carrying this TCR beta chain has just a few counts. Its antigen is currently unknown. The data were taken from a study of CD8+CD57+ T cells in acquired aplastic anemia. Turning to the study itself: The DNA of sorted CD4+ and CD8+ cells averaged approximately 3.2 ug.

Broader study findings: Around 29 shared CD8+ CDR3s appeared highly expressed within patients' immunodominant clones.

From germline, CDR1 is SGHRS and CDR2 YFSETQ. The CDR3 sequence is 15 residues long. The V gene end was trimmed by 5 bases and the J gene end by 8 bases; junction bases not matched to a gene: 9. The TCR beta profiling, which covered VDJ combination and CDR3 sequence, was carried out using genomic DNA as the template. TCRdb fed the reads into MiXCR, producing one record per CDR3 protein. The sample yields tens of thousands of distinct CDR3 sequences, around 55% seen once. The rearrangement joins TRBV5-1 to TRBJ2-1; 11 bases match TRBD1. The source of this sequence is a human donor in good health, serving as a control. The sequenced sample consisted of sorted CD4+, CD8+, or CD8+CD57+ T cells (not recorded which) from PBMCs. The CDR3 DNA reads TGCGCCAGCAGACCGGGACAGGGGGAAGTAGATGAGCAGTTCTTC. Amino acids: CASRPGQGEVDEQFF.